Below, 2 T cell receptor beta chains from the same sample are listed, as sequenced in a study of cytomegalovirus exposure and HLA in healthy donors. PCR involved 60 Vbeta and 13 Jbeta primers. Some clones are missing from TCRdb's copy, which holds only in-frame ones; the method was immunoSEQ multiplex PCR. The table includes roughly 160,000 clones, 87% detected once. Specimen: PBMCs. The receptors originated from a woman younger than 45 in good health and CMV-seronegative.

This clone has only a few counts. The chain uses TRBV2 and TRBJ1-5; D uncertain. The V gene lost 3 bases and the J gene lost 10 bases, with 7 bases spanning the gap. CDR3 length: 11 amino acids. The germline CDR1 and CDR2 sequences are SNHLY and FYNNEI. CDR3 in amino acids: CASSDLGPQHF. DNA for the CDR3: TGTGCCAGCAGTGACCTGGGCCCCCAGCATTTT. Combining the CDR3 with reference TRBV2 and TRBJ1-5 gives the whole variable domain EPEVTQTPSHQVTQMGQEVILRCVPISNHLYFYWYRQILGQKVEFLVSFYNNEISEKSEIFDDQFSVERPDGSNFTLKIRSTKLEDSAMYFCASSDLGPQHFGDGTRLSIL.

The chain is built from TRBV10-2 and TRBJ2-5; TRBD1 is a possible D gene (5 bases). The J call may not be correct, given that the DNA end is closer to TRBJ2-7. Germline CDR1 is WSHSY and CDR2 is SAAADI. This CDR3 contains 15 residues. CDR3 bases: TGCGCCAGCAGTGAGTCGCCGACAGTCTCCTACGAGCAGTACTTC. It translates to CASSESPTVSYEQYF.